This T cell receptor beta chain was recovered during a study of cytomegalovirus exposure and HLA in healthy donors. Overall study: Later analysis reported that the 110 or so validation repertoires shared the platform of the approximately 670 first-cohort repertoires.

General study points: In vitro data verified three CMV-associated chains as specific for CMV antigens. TCR beta chains numbering more than 150 were designated cytomegalovirus-associated. Within the 130 or so validation repertoires, first-cohort TCR clusters tended to co-occur, according to a later analysis.

Libraries were prepared by immunoSEQ multiplex PCR; TCRdb keeps only in-frame clonotypes and omits some of them. The sample consists of 150,000 to 250,000 clones, around 84% of them appearing once. Concerning this clone: Its specificity is unknown.

Source material: PBMCs. The sequence was collected from a woman aged 30 to 39 in good health and CMV-seropositive.

CDR3 nucleotide sequence: TGTGCCAGCAGCGTAACCCAAGCGGCAGATACGCAGTATTTT. Translation: CASSVTQAADTQYF. V usage is TRBV9 and J usage is TRBJ2-3, with D possibly being TRBD2 (5 bases). CDR3 length: 14 amino acids. V lost 1 base to trimming and J lost 4 bases, with 10 bases between them. The V gene's germline CDR1 is SGDLS and CDR2 YYNGEE. Full variable domain (remainder filled in from reference TRBV9 and TRBJ2-3): DSGVTQTPKHLITATGQRVTLRCSPRSGDLSVYWYQQSLDQGLQFLIQYYNGEERAKGNILERFSAQQFPDLHSELNLSSLELGDSALYFCASSVTQAADTQYFGPGTRLTVL.